The sequence of this T cell receptor (beta chain) was determined in a study of blood T cell repertoires in COVID-19. Across the whole study: There were acute and convalescent COVID-19 samples, and they came from the United States, Italy and Spain. T cells, B-cell-depleted T cells, or PBMCs provided the cDNA or gDNA that served as material.

Germline V gene sequence: CDR1 SEHNR, CDR2 FQNEAQ (reference sequence). The CDR3 totals 16 residues. V was pared by 5 bases and J by 2 bases, with 9 bases of the junction left unmatched. Original methodology: Estimated nucleated cell counts came from reference gene primer amplification. The table came from immunoSEQ multiplex PCR; TCRdb's copy has only in-frame clones and leaves some out. The DNA was the basis for D and trimming; V, J and clone size are from that table. The sample contains 200,000 to 300,000 clones, more than 65% of which appear only once. The V and J genes are TRBV7-9 and TRBJ2-3; the match to TRBD1 covers 8 bases. Material for sequencing was peripheral blood. The source of this sequence is a man in his forties who had recovered from COVID-19. CDR3 amino acids: CASSLRGQGATDTQYF. CDR3 DNA sequence: TGTGCCAGCAGCCTAAGAGGACAGGGCGCCACAGATACGCAGTATTTT.